The 27 T cell receptor beta chains below were found in one sample sequenced in a study of early T cells in non-severe SARS-CoV-2 infection. TCRdb passed the 5' RACE reads through MiXCR, listing each CDR3 protein once. The sample lists roughly 48,000 distinct CDR3 sequences, around 5.2% occurring once. Sequencing was carried out using whole blood. These receptors were collected from an adult who was a healthcare worker with PCR-confirmed SARS-CoV-2 infection or an uninfected control (not recorded which).

This clonotype was seen many times. The genes are TRBV27 and TRBJ2-3; 10 positions agree with TRBD1. Trimming cost V 5 bases and J 4 bases; bases outside gene matches: 15. The CDR3 spans 18 residues. From germline, CDR1 is MNHEY and CDR2 SMNVEV (reference sequence). The CDR3 protein is CASSPRTGGRGVSDTQYF. The DNA for the CDR3 is TGTGCCAGCAGTCCCCGGACAGGGGGAAGAGGGGTGTCAGATACGCAGTATTTT.

This clonotype was observed many times. The V gene is TRBV12-3 or TRBV12-4, the J gene TRBJ2-3; 7 bases map to TRBD2. The CDR3 runs 14 residues. V lost 5 bases, J lost 4 bases, and 6 bases stayed unmatched. The CDR3 bases are TGTGCCAGCAGTCCAAGGACTAGGGCAGATACGCAGTATTTT. Protein product: CASSPRTRADTQYF.

V is TRBV25-1 and J is TRBJ1-2; maybe TRBD1 (6 bases). Trimming removed 4 bases at V and 4 bases at J, with 22 bases between. The CDR3 sequence is 17 residues long. Germline CDR1 and CDR2: MGHDK and SYGVNS. The DNA for the CDR3 is TGTGCCAGCAGTGGCCGATTGGTACAGGGACTCGTCTATGGCTACACCTTC. It encodes CASSGRLVQGLVYGYTF.

This clonotype was observed many times. The rearrangement uses TRBV28 and TRBJ2-7; D is possibly TRBD1 (6 bases). Per the germline V gene, CDR1 is MDHEN and CDR2 is SYDVKM. V was clipped by 4 bases and J by 1 base, with 11 bases between them. The CDR3 sequence is 14 residues long. CDR3: CASSSGRGSYEQYF. The CDR3 nucleotides read TGTGCCAGCAGTTCGGGCAGGGGTTCCTACGAGCAGTACTTC.

This clonotype appeared many times. The chain couples TRBV12-3 or TRBV12-4 to TRBJ2-3; no definite D call. This CDR3 has 15 amino acids. V lost 3 bases, J lost 5 bases, and 15 bases lay in between. DNA of the CDR3: TGTGCCAGCAGTTTCATGGGCACACGCAGAGATACGCAGTATTTT. Its protein product is CASSFMGTRRDTQYF.

This clonotype was seen at least ten times. J is TRBJ2-1 and V is TRBV15; 8 bases are shared with TRBD2. This CDR3 has 15 amino acids. Per germline, CDR1 LNHNV and CDR2 YYDKDF (reference sequence). V was pared by 1 base and J by 4 bases, with 3 bases of the junction left unmatched. DNA of the CDR3: TGTGCCACCAGCAGAGTAACTAGCGGTTACAATGAGCAGTTCTTC. Translated: CATSRVTSGYNEQFF.

In its sample, this clonotype was seen many times. The rearrangement links TRBV27 to TRBJ1-4; a weak D match, TRBD1 (6 bases). Between the trimmed V and J ends, which lost 10 bases and 8 bases, there was a span of 20 bases. Germline CDR1 MNHEY, CDR2 SMNVEV (reference sequence). The CDR3 contains 14 residues. CDR3 residues: CATKLQQRGEKLFF. The CDR3 DNA sequence: TGTGCCACCAAATTACAGCAGAGGGGGGAAAAACTGTTTTTT.

Ten or more counts support this clonotype. The V gene is TRBV14, the J gene TRBJ1-2; TRBD1 agrees at 8 bases. The CDR3 consists of 12 residues. Per the germline V gene, CDR1 is SGHDN and CDR2 is FVKESK. V gave up 4 bases and J gave up 8 bases; unmatched junction bases: 3. The chain's CDR3 is CASSPAGGGYTF. CDR3 DNA sequence: TGTGCCAGCAGCCCCGCAGGGGGCGGCTACACCTTC.

This clonotype was seen many times. The chain links TRBV7-2 to TRBJ2-3, with D uncertain. Germline CDR1 SGHTA, CDR2 FQGNSA. The CDR3 extends over 14 amino acids. The V end was cut by 2 bases, the J end by 0 bases, with 6 bases between. The CDR3 is CASSLFRSTDTQYF. The CDR3 nucleotides read TGTGCCAGCAGCTTATTCCGGAGCACAGATACGCAGTATTTT.

The V gene is TRBV7-2, the J gene TRBJ2-2; no clear D gene. V gave up 1 base and J gave up 4 bases, with 7 bases separating them. The germline CDR1 and CDR2 sequences are SGHTA and FQGNSA. CDR3 length: 14 residues. CDR3 sequence: CASSLVRSTGELFF. CDR3 bases: TGTGCCAGCAGCTTAGTCCGCTCCACCGGGGAGCTGTTTTTT.

This clonotype was detected many times. This chain uses TRBV10-2 with TRBJ1-2; D gene uncertain. Trimming took off 0 bases at V and 4 bases at J, with 9 bases between the two ends. The CDR3 is made up of 14 amino acids. The V gene's germline CDR1 is WSHSY and CDR2 SAAADI. CDR3 in amino acids: CASSESSGSYGYTF. The CDR3 coding sequence is TGCGCCAGCAGTGAGTCGTCGGGCAGCTATGGCTACACCTTC.

This clonotype was observed many times. The rearrangement joins TRBV3-1 to TRBJ2-7, with D possibly TRBD2 on 6 matching bases. This CDR3 comprises 16 residues. The V end lost 4 bases, the J end lost 0 bases, and 16 bases lay between the germline ends. Germline V CDR1 and CDR2: LGHDT, YNNKEL (reference sequence). CDR3 DNA: TGTGCCAGCAGCCGAGGGGACTCGACGAACTCCTACGAGCAGTACTTC. Its protein product is CASSRGDSTNSYEQYF.

The chain employs TRBV29-1 and TRBJ1-3, with unresolved D. V gave up 4 bases and J gave up 0 bases, with 4 bases separating them. The CDR3 has 12 amino acids. Per germline, CDR1 SQVTM and CDR2 ANQGSEA. CDR3 protein: CSVAYSGNTIYF. The CDR3 DNA reads TGCAGCGTTGCCTACTCTGGAAACACCATATATTTT.

This clonotype was observed at least ten times. CDR3 coding DNA: TGTGCCAGCTCACCGACGACAGGGGTACAAGAGACCCAGTACTTC. This translates into CASSPTTGVQETQYF. The chain employs TRBV18 and TRBJ2-5, with TRBD1 matching 8 bases. Looked up from germline, CDR1 is KGHSH and CDR2 is LQKENI. The CDR3 runs to 15 residues. V was pared by 3 bases and J by 2 bases, with 5 bases of the junction left unmatched.

This clonotype was counted ten times or more. V and J are TRBV19 and TRBJ2-5; weak D call: TRBD1 (6 bases). This CDR3 has 12 residues. V lost 8 bases and J lost 5, with 12 bases in between. Looked up from germline, CDR1 is LNHDA and CDR2 is SQIVND (reference sequence). The CDR3 region is CASGQGMETQYF. The DNA of the CDR3 is TGTGCCAGTGGCCAGGGGATGGAGACCCAGTACTTC.

This clonotype was detected ten times or more. This chain uses TRBV14 with TRBJ1-2, with D maybe TRBD1 (5 bases). This CDR3 spans 12 amino acids. Trimming took off 4 bases at V and 5 bases at J, with 8 bases between the two ends. Germline CDR1 and CDR2: SGHDN and FVKESK. CDR3 sequence: CASSPGPYGYTF. The CDR3 DNA is TGTGCCAGCAGCCCGGGACCTTATGGCTACACCTTC. The complete variable domain, with remaining parts taken from reference TRBV14 and TRBJ1-2, reads EAGVTQFPSHSVIEKGQTVTLRCDPISGHDNLYWYRRVMGKEIKFLLHFVKESKQDESGMPNNRFLAERTGGTYSTLKVQPAELEDSGVYFCASSPGPYGYTFGSGTRLTVV.

This clonotype was found many times. The chain links TRBV7-6 to TRBJ2-1; no firm D call. The CDR3 runs to 15 residues. Germline values: CDR1 SGHVS, CDR2 FNYEAQ. V gave up 1 base and J gave up 0 bases, with 7 bases separating them. The CDR3 DNA follows: TGTGCCAGCAGCTTAGTGGGCAGCTCCTACAATGAGCAGTTCTTC. As protein: CASSLVGSSYNEQFF.

V and J are TRBV9 and TRBJ2-5, with 9 nucleotides matching TRBD1. Germline V CDR1 and CDR2: SGDLS, YYNGEE. V gave up 4 bases and J gave up 0 bases; unmatched junction bases: 4. The CDR3 sequence is 15 residues long. CDR3 sequence (DNA): TGTGCCAGCAGCCCGGGGACAGGGAACCAAGAGACCCAGTACTTC. Its protein is CASSPGTGNQETQYF.

This clonotype was seen repeatedly, ten times or more. The chain employs TRBV5-1 and TRBJ2-3, with 10 bases identical to TRBD2. Losses at the gene ends were 4 bases for V and 5 bases for J; bases not matched to a gene: 7. CDR1 and CDR2 from the germline V gene are SGHRS and YFSETQ. This CDR3 spans 15 amino acids. CDR3 in DNA: TGCGCCAGCAGCGGAACTAGCGGGATTGGAGATACGCAGTATTTT. This encodes CASSGTSGIGDTQYF. The full variable domain, with the rest looked up from reference TRBV5-1 and TRBJ2-3, is KAGVTQTPRYLIKTRGQQVTLSCSPISGHRSVSWYQQTPGQGLQFLFEYFSETQRNKGNFPGRFSGRQFSNSRSEMNVSTLELGDSALYLCASSGTSGIGDTQYFGPGTRLTVL.

This clonotype came up a few times. This rearrangement joins TRBV14 to TRBJ2-3, with 8 bases identical to TRBD2. The CDR3 spans 17 residues. Germline trimming cut 1 base from V and 3 bases from J; bases unmatched to any gene: 9. The V gene's germline CDR1 is SGHDN and CDR2 FVKESK. The CDR3 loop reads CASSQGRTSRLTDTQYF. The CDR3 coding sequence is TGTGCCAGCAGCCAAGGGCGGACTAGCCGTTTGACAGATACGCAGTATTTT.

This clonotype was found a few times. V usage is TRBV18 and J usage is TRBJ2-2, with D hard to call. The germline V gene encodes CDR1 KGHSH and CDR2 LQKENI. Deletions cut 3 bases from V and 1 base from J, with 9 bases between. The CDR3 contains 15 residues. As DNA, the CDR3 is TGTGCCAGCTCACCGAAGAAACAGAACACCGGGGAGCTGTTTTTT. Translated: CASSPKKQNTGELFF. The full variable domain, rest sourced from reference TRBV18 and TRBJ2-2, is NAGVMQNPRHLVRRRGQEARLRCSPMKGHSHVYWYRQLPEEGLKFMVYLQKENIIDESGMPKERFSAEFPKEGPSILRIQQVVRGDSAAYFCASSPKKQNTGELFFGEGSRLTVL.

This clonotype was recorded at least ten times. The J gene is TRBJ2-2, the V gene TRBV29-1, with 10 bases fitting TRBD2. V was pared by 5 bases and J by 8 bases, with 8 bases of the junction left unmatched. The CDR3 has 14 residues. Per the germline V gene, CDR1 is SQVTM and CDR2 is ANQGSEA. CDR3 coding DNA: TGCAGCGTTCCCCTAGCGGGAGTCTCTGGGGAGCTGTTTTTT. Its protein is CSVPLAGVSGELFF.

The chain carries TRBV7-2 and TRBJ2-5; D is possibly TRBD2 (6 bases). Per the germline V gene, CDR1 is SGHTA and CDR2 is FQGNSA. The V gene lost 5 bases and the J gene lost 5 bases, with 15 bases spanning the gap. The CDR3 has 14 residues. The CDR3 DNA is TGTGCCAGCAGCCCACCCCCGGGGAGGGAGACCCAGTACTTC. Translation gives CASSPPPGRETQYF.

This clonotype was counted ten times or more. The chain carries TRBV5-5 and TRBJ2-7; D is perhaps TRBD1 (6 bases). The V end lost 4 bases, the J end lost 4 bases, and 21 bases lay between the germline ends. The CDR3 contains 16 residues. Per the germline V gene, CDR1 is SGHKS and CDR2 is YYEKEE (reference sequence). CDR3 region: CASSPQGPSIPYEQYF. DNA of the CDR3: TGTGCCAGCAGCCCACAGGGTCCCTCCATACCTTACGAGCAGTACTTC.

Worth noting for this clonotype: This could be a read error, since a much larger clone is one nucleotide away. The chain combines TRBV6-6 with TRBJ2-7; D possibly corresponds to TRBD1 (6 bases). The CDR3 has 12 amino acids. With 10 bases removed from V and 5 bases from J, the gap between germline ends came to 15 bases. The germline V gene has CDR1 MNHNY and CDR2 SVGAGI (reference sequence). The CDR3 region is CATQGWVHEQYF. For the CDR3, the DNA is TGTGCCACCCAGGGGTGGGTGCACGAGCAGTACTTC.

Ten or more counts support this clonotype. The chain has TRBV29-1 and TRBJ2-7; tentatively, D is TRBD1 or TRBD2 (5 bases each). V was trimmed by 6 bases and J by 5 bases, leaving 14 bases between them. Germline CDR1 SQVTM, CDR2 ANQGSEA. CDR3 size: 12 residues. The CDR3 sequence is CSVNGATDEQYF. Here the CDR3 DNA reads TGCAGCGTGAACGGGGCCACCGACGAGCAGTACTTC.

The chain recombines TRBV10-2 with TRBJ2-3; 8 bases match TRBD2. Germline-derived CDR1 and CDR2 are WSHSY and SAAADI. J lost 2 bases, V lost 5 bases, and 12 bases had no gene match. The CDR3 consists of 17 residues. The CDR3: CASSPNLAGGFTDTQYF. CDR3 in DNA: TGCGCCAGCAGTCCTAACCTGGCGGGGGGCTTCACAGATACGCAGTATTTT.